Below, 18 T cell receptor beta chains from the same sample are listed, as sequenced in a study of beta chain features in type 1 diabetes. Reverse transcribing all isolated RNA meant expressed TCRB transcripts were sequenced. This table comes from immunoSEQ multiplex PCR, and its TCRdb copy is limited to in-frame clones, with some not included. The repertoire holds 900,000 or so clones, with roughly 15% as singletons. The sample comprised naive CD4+ T cells from blood. These receptors were taken from a woman younger than 35 in good health.

In the case of this clone: The identical CDR3 is also encoded by other nucleotide sequences in the sample. The gene calls are TRBV28 and TRBJ1-1; D gene unclear. Trimming took 8 bases from V and 0 from J, leaving 10 bases between them. Germline CDR1 MDHEN, CDR2 SYDVKM. CDR3 length equals 13 residues. The chain's CDR3 is CASLDGMNTEAFF. DNA of the CDR3: TGTGCCAGCCTGGATGGGATGAACACTGAAGCTTTCTTT.

V usage is TRBV28 and J usage is TRBJ1-2, with no clear D. This CDR3 spans 12 amino acids. Germline CDR1 MDHEN, CDR2 SYDVKM. V was pared by 7 bases and J by 6 bases, with 12 bases between. The CDR3 loop is CASTGGNHGYTF. The CDR3 coding sequence is TGTGCCAGCACGGGAGGAAACCATGGCTACACCTTC.

The chain carries TRBV6-6 and TRBJ2-3; D is ambiguous. CDR1 and CDR2 from the germline V gene are MNHNY and SVGAGI (reference sequence). The length of the CDR3 is 13 residues. Deletions cut 7 bases from V and 1 base from J, with 9 bases between. In DNA, the CDR3 is TGTGCCAGCAACCACCGCCGCACAGATACGCAGTATTTT. This sequence encodes CASNHRRTDTQYF.

The gene calls are TRBV5-4 and TRBJ2-1; TRBD1 agrees at 10 bases. This CDR3 contains 14 residues. CDR1 SGHNT and CDR2 YYREEE come from the germline V gene (reference sequence). V lost 4 bases to trimming and J lost 7 bases; unmatched junction nucleotides: 5. CDR3 coding DNA: TGTGCCAGCAGCAAGACAGGGGGCAGGAATGAGCAGTTCTTC. This sequence encodes CASSKTGGRNEQFF. Filled out from reference TRBV5-4 and TRBJ2-1, the complete variable domain reads ETGVTQSPTHLIKTRGQQVTLRCSSQSGHNTVSWYQQALGQGPQFIFQYYREEENGRGNFPPRFSGLQFPNYSSELNVNALELDDSALYLCASSKTGGRNEQFFGPGTRLTVL.

The chain carries TRBV7-2 and TRBJ1-5; possibly TRBD1 for D (5 bases). This CDR3 comprises 16 residues. Germline loops: CDR1 SGHTA, CDR2 FQGNSA. Trimming cost V 1 base and J 4 bases, with 14 bases left between them. The CDR3 DNA reads TGTGCCAGCAGCTTAGGGGCAGGGAGAGATAATCAGCCCCAGCATTTT. Amino acid sequence: CASSLGAGRDNQPQHF.

A few counts support this clone. The chain is built from TRBV28 and TRBJ2-1; a possible D gene is TRBD1 (5 bases). Germline V gene sequence: CDR1 MDHEN, CDR2 SYDVKM. The CDR3 has 16 amino acids. Trimming removed 6 bases from V and 1 base from J, with 16 bases in between. The CDR3 sequence is CASRSRGLGSYNEQFF. The DNA of the CDR3 is TGTGCCAGCAGATCAAGGGGCCTGGGGTCCTACAATGAGCAGTTCTTC.

The gene calls are TRBV5-1 and TRBJ2-3, with 8 positions matching TRBD1. The germline V gene has CDR1 SGHRS and CDR2 YFSETQ. Germline trimming cut 4 bases from V and 4 bases from J; bases unmatched to any gene: 5. The CDR3 totals 14 residues. The CDR3 region has the DNA TGCGCCAGCAGCGGGAGACAGGGGCCAGATACGCAGTATTTT. This translates into CASSGRQGPDTQYF. Full variable domain (missing parts from reference TRBV5-1 and TRBJ2-3): KAGVTQTPRYLIKTRGQQVTLSCSPISGHRSVSWYQQTPGQGLQFLFEYFSETQRNKGNFPGRFSGRQFSNSRSEMNVSTLELGDSALYLCASSGRQGPDTQYFGPGTRLTVL.

V and J are TRBV18 and TRBJ2-1; no clear D gene. Trimming left V 1 base short and J 6 bases short, with 7 bases between. Germline V gives CDR1 KGHSH, CDR2 LQKENI. The CDR3 runs 13 residues. CDR3 DNA: TGTGCCAGCTCACCACGGCAGGCCAATGAGCAGTTCTTC. Protein sequence: CASSPRQANEQFF.

This clone was recorded a few times. V usage is TRBV4-1 and J usage is TRBJ2-7; 8 bases agree with TRBD1. The CDR3 sequence is 14 residues long. The germline CDR1 and CDR2 sequences are MGHRA and YSYEKL. V was clipped by 2 bases and J by 5 bases; unmatched bases: 5. CDR3 in amino acids: CASSQYDRGHEQYF. CDR3 nucleotide sequence: TGCGCCAGCAGCCAATATGACAGGGGACACGAGCAGTACTTC.

This clone showed up just a few times. This rearrangement joins TRBV7-2 to TRBJ2-3; D gene unclear. The V gene lost 1 base and the J gene lost 5 bases, with 13 bases spanning the gap. This CDR3 has 15 amino acids. CDR1 SGHTA and CDR2 FQGNSA come from the germline V gene. CDR3 bases: TGTGCCAGCAGCTTAGACGGTCGACCTGAAGATACGCAGTATTTT. Its translation is CASSLDGRPEDTQYF. Drawing the rest from reference TRBV7-2 and TRBJ2-3, the complete variable domain is GAGVSQSPSNKVTEKGKDVELRCDPISGHTALYWYRQSLGQGLEFLIYFQGNSAPDKSGLPSDRFSAERTGGSVSTLTIQRTQQEDSAVYLCASSLDGRPEDTQYFGPGTRLTVL.

This clone showed up just a few times. The rearrangement uses TRBV5-1 and TRBJ2-2; a possible D gene is TRBD2 (5 bases). Germline V gene sequence: CDR1 SGHRS, CDR2 YFSETQ. The CDR3 runs to 15 residues. The V gene lost 0 bases and the J gene lost 3 bases, with 9 bases spanning the gap. The CDR3 sequence is CASSLGGQHTGELFF. The CDR3 DNA follows: TGCGCCAGCAGCTTGGGCGGGCAACACACCGGGGAGCTGTTTTTT.

This sequence joins TRBV18 and TRBJ2-2, with TRBD1 as a possible D gene (6 bases). Germline V lookup: CDR1 KGHSH, CDR2 LQKENI. The CDR3 consists of 15 residues. The V end lost 4 bases, the J end lost 1 base, and 10 bases lay between the germline ends. The DNA of the CDR3 is TGTGCCAGCTCACTTGGGACACAGAACACCGGGGAGCTGTTTTTT. Translated, it gives CASSLGTQNTGELFF.

This clone was counted only a few times. V is TRBV11-2 and J is TRBJ2-5, with D uncertain. The J call may not be correct, given that the DNA end is closer to TRBJ2-7. The CDR3 length is 15 residues. CDR1 SGHAT and CDR2 FQNNGV come from the germline V gene. In nucleotides, the CDR3 is TGTGCCAGCAGCTTCGTACATATGCTGGACTACGAGCAGTACTTC. Its translation is CASSFVHMLDYEQYF.

This clone was counted between two and nine times. This chain joins TRBV7-9 and TRBJ2-3, with D possibly matching TRBD1 (7 bases). Trimming stripped 3 bases from V and 7 bases from J, with 14 bases between. The CDR3 runs to 14 residues. CDR1 is SEHNR and CDR2 is FQNEAQ in the germline V gene (reference sequence). The CDR3 protein is CASSFTGAGNTQYF. The CDR3 DNA reads TGTGCCAGCAGCTTTACAGGGGCGGGGAATACGCAGTATTTT.

This clone turned up a few times. The CDR3 loop is CASSSQFRSNQPQHF. As DNA, the CDR3 is TGTGCCAGCAGTTCACAGTTCAGGAGCAATCAGCCCCAGCATTTT. This chain uses TRBV28 with TRBJ1-5; D is ambiguous. Trimming took 4 bases from V and 1 from J, leaving 11 bases between them. The CDR3 is 15 residues long. Germline CDR1 MDHEN, CDR2 SYDVKM.

This clone was counted only a few times. This chain uses TRBV19 with TRBJ1-1, with 7 bases matching TRBD1. The CDR3 contains 15 residues. Trimming at V came to 3 bases and at J to 5 bases, leaving 9 bases not matched to a gene. In germline, CDR1 is LNHDA, CDR2 SQIVND (reference sequence). The CDR3 reads CASSIGTVGRTEAFF. The CDR3 nucleotides are TGTGCCAGTAGTATCGGGACAGTCGGGAGGACTGAAGCTTTCTTT.

The CDR3 DNA is TGTGCCAGCAGTTTATGGTTGATCGGGGCAGAGGGTTTGGAGACCCAGTACTTC. Amino acids: CASSLWLIGAEGLETQYF. The chain couples TRBV28 to TRBJ2-5; D is possibly TRBD1 or TRBD2 (5 bases each). The CDR3 sequence is 18 residues long. Germline loops: CDR1 MDHEN, CDR2 SYDVKM. Trimming pared 0 bases from V and 5 bases from J, leaving 22 bases between. Using reference TRBV28 and TRBJ2-5 for the parts outside the CDR3, the full variable domain is DVKVTQSSRYLVKRTGEKVFLECVQDMDHENMFWYRQDPGLGLRLIYFSYDVKMKEKGDIPEGYSVSREKKERFSLILESASTNQTSMYLCASSLWLIGAEGLETQYFGPGTRLLVL.

The chain uses TRBV7-2 and TRBJ1-2; D call uncertain. Trimming shortened V by 3 bases and J by 7 bases, and 21 bases separated the two germline ends. The CDR3 runs 16 residues. In germline, CDR1 is SGHTA, CDR2 FQGNSA. CDR3 DNA sequence: TGTGCCAGCAGCTTCGGTTGGCAGACCAGAGGAGGTGGCTACACCTTC. This translates into CASSFGWQTRGGGYTF.